Below, 26 T cell receptor beta chains from the same sample are listed, as sequenced in a study of cytomegalovirus exposure and HLA in healthy donors. Use of 60 Vbeta and 13 Jbeta primers characterized the PCR. The assay was immunoSEQ multiplex PCR, and TCRdb's table has in-frame clones only and misses some. The sample has roughly 150,000 clones, roughly 77% seen once. The sample consisted of PBMCs. These receptors originate from a woman in her 30s in good health and CMV-seronegative.

The CDR3 is CSVAQGAGGYTF. Here the CDR3 DNA reads TGCAGCGTGGCACAGGGGGCTGGAGGCTACACCTTC. V usage is TRBV29-1 and J usage is TRBJ1-2; TRBD1 aligns across 9 bases. This CDR3 region has 12 residues. The V gene's germline CDR1 is SQVTM and CDR2 ANQGSEA. The ends lost 6 bases at V and 8 bases at J; junction bases unmatched: 7.

Note on this clone: Different DNA sequences within this sample yield the same CDR3. The chain couples TRBV9 to TRBJ1-3; possible D gene TRBD1, 5 bases. V dropped 4 bases and J dropped 0 bases, with 14 bases sitting between them. CDR1 SGDLS and CDR2 YYNGEE come from the germline V gene. This CDR3 is built from 16 residues. CDR3: CASSPWAGRSGNTIYF. For the CDR3, the DNA is TGTGCCAGCAGCCCCTGGGCGGGACGCTCTGGAAACACCATATATTTT.

The chain links TRBV6-5 to TRBJ1-2, with a possible D match to TRBD1 (6 bases). V was pared by 10 bases and J by 4 bases, with 16 bases between. This CDR3 comprises 13 residues. Germline V gene lookup returns CDR1 MNHEY and CDR2 SVGAGI. CDR3 DNA sequence: TGTGCCACATCTCAGGGGCATGTCTATGGCTACACCTTC. This encodes CATSQGHVYGYTF.

The genes are TRBV7-8 and TRBJ1-2; D may be TRBD1 (6 bases). Germline V gene sequence: CDR1 SGHVS, CDR2 FQNEAQ. The CDR3 contains 15 residues. V lost 4 bases and J 2 bases, leaving 14 bases between the germline ends. DNA for the CDR3: TGTGCCAGCAGCTCCAGAACAGGGCTAAACTATGGCTACACCTTC. It is translated as CASSSRTGLNYGYTF.

This sequence joins TRBV19 and TRBJ1-2; 7 bases are shared with TRBD1. This CDR3 contains 12 residues. Germline V gene lookup returns CDR1 LNHDA and CDR2 SQIVND (reference sequence). The J segment lost 7 bases and the V segment lost 5 bases, leaving 4 bases of the junction unmatched. This chain's CDR3 is CASSRDSRGYTF. In DNA form, the CDR3 reads TGTGCCAGTAGTCGGGACAGTCGTGGCTACACCTTC.

This clone was counted a few times. The rearrangement joins TRBV2 to TRBJ1-6; weak D call: TRBD1 (6 bases). Germline CDR1 is SNHLY and CDR2 is FYNNEI. This CDR3 has 14 residues. V was clipped by 6 bases and J by 5 bases, with 11 bases between them. CDR3 region: CASSGQNDNSPLHF. The CDR3 DNA is TGTGCCAGCAGCGGACAGAACGATAATTCACCCCTCCACTTT.

The chain is built from TRBV30 and TRBJ1-5, with 8 positions matching TRBD1. With 2 bases clipped from V and 7 bases from J, the junction kept 10 bases outside the gene matches. Germline values: CDR1 GTSNPN, CDR2 SVGIG (reference sequence). The CDR3 length is 15 residues. Written as DNA, the CDR3 is TGTGCCTGGAGTATAACTACGACAGGGGCCCAGCCCCAGCATTTT. It yields the protein CAWSITTTGAQPQHF.

The V and J genes are TRBV7-2 and TRBJ2-3, with TRBD2 matching over 7 bases. After removal of 3 bases from V and 5 bases from J, the junction contained 14 bases not matched to a gene. CDR1 is SGHTA, CDR2 FQGNSA, per germline. The CDR3 loop spans 17 amino acids. The DNA of the CDR3 is TGTGCCAGCAGCTTTCAGACTAGCTATACGGGCGGAGATACGCAGTATTTT. Encoded protein: CASSFQTSYTGGDTQYF.

The chain has TRBV4-2 and TRBJ2-3, with unresolved D. The CDR3 contains 16 residues. Looked up from germline, CDR1 is LGHNA and CDR2 is YNFKEQ. V lost 1 base to trimming and J lost 0 bases, with 11 bases between them. Here the CDR3 reads CASSQGAEISTDTQYF. In DNA, the CDR3 is TGTGCCAGCAGCCAAGGGGCAGAAATAAGCACAGATACGCAGTATTTT.

This chain uses TRBV28 with TRBJ2-3, with 16 positions matching TRBD2. The CDR3 extends over 15 amino acids. Germline CDR1 and CDR2: MDHEN and SYDVKM. The ends lost 6 bases at V and 6 bases at J; junction bases unmatched: 3. The CDR3 bases are TGTGCCAGCAGGGGACTAGCGGGAGGGCCGGATACGCAGTATTTT. The encoded protein is CASRGLAGGPDTQYF.

The rearrangement joins TRBV30 to TRBJ2-5; 8 bases agree with TRBD2. The J segment lost 4 bases and the V segment lost 4 bases, leaving 17 bases of the junction unmatched. The CDR3 is made up of 17 amino acids. Germline assignment: CDR1 GTSNPN and CDR2 SVGIG (reference sequence). The CDR3 reads CAWIPGGAGAFGETQYF. In nucleotides, the CDR3 is TGTGCCTGGATCCCCGGAGGAGCGGGAGCCTTTGGAGAGACCCAGTACTTC.

The CDR3: CASSSRLAAGYEQYF. DNA of the CDR3: TGTGCCAGCAGCTCCAGACTAGCCGCGGGGTACGAGCAGTACTTC. V and J are TRBV7-6 and TRBJ2-7, with 7 nucleotides matching TRBD2. The CDR3 is 15 residues long. V dropped 4 bases and J dropped 4; count of bases not matched to a gene: 10. CDR1 SGHVS and CDR2 FNYEAQ come from the germline V gene.

Notes on this clone: This sample also contains other DNA sequences that code for the same CDR3. This rearrangement joins TRBV6-1 to TRBJ2-5, with 8 bases that match TRBD1. V shed 3 bases and J 5 bases; nucleotides not matched to a gene: 5. Germline V gene sequence: CDR1 MNHNS, CDR2 SASEGT. The CDR3 sequence is 14 residues long. The CDR3 nucleotides are TGTGCCAGCAGTGAGGGCTACAGGGGGGAGACCCAGTACTTC. Encoded protein: CASSEGYRGETQYF.

This clone was seen once. The chain employs TRBV4-2 and TRBJ2-3; no firm D call. The CDR3 contains 16 residues. Germline V gene sequence: CDR1 LGHNA, CDR2 YNFKEQ. Trimming took 0 bases from V and 5 from J, leaving 15 bases between them. The chain's CDR3 is CASSQDRSSLLDTQYF. As DNA, the CDR3 is TGTGCCAGCAGCCAAGATCGATCTAGTCTGTTAGATACGCAGTATTTT.

The rearrangement joins TRBV4-2 to TRBJ2-7; TRBD2 aligns across 7 bases. After removal of 1 base from V and 0 bases from J, the junction contained 3 bases not matched to a gene. Germline-derived CDR1 and CDR2 are LGHNA and YNFKEQ. The CDR3 has 15 amino acids. The CDR3: CASSQAASGSYEQYF. DNA for the CDR3: TGTGCCAGCAGCCAAGCGGCTAGCGGCTCCTACGAGCAGTACTTC.

This chain connects TRBV5-1 to TRBJ2-7, with D possibly matching TRBD2 (7 bases). V was trimmed by 0 bases and J by 6 bases, leaving 19 bases between them. Germline V gene sequence: CDR1 SGHRS, CDR2 YFSETQ. The CDR3 has 16 residues. CDR3 amino acids: CASSLGFGGPAGEQYF. CDR3 bases: TGCGCCAGCAGCTTGGGTTTCGGGGGGCCCGCCGGCGAGCAGTACTTC.

The V call is TRBV4-2, the J call TRBJ1-4; D unclear. The CDR3 sequence is 16 residues long. Trimming pared 0 bases from V and 0 bases from J, leaving 8 bases between. Germline-derived CDR1 and CDR2 are LGHNA and YNFKEQ. The CDR3 DNA is TGTGCCAGCAGCCAAGATGGCCTGGCAACTAATGAAAAACTGTTTTTT. The encoded protein is CASSQDGLATNEKLFF.

Note on this clone: The sample holds other DNA sequences that translate to the same CDR3. The chain employs TRBV5-1 and TRBJ2-3, with D perhaps matching TRBD1 (5 bases). The CDR3 consists of 14 residues. From germline, CDR1 is SGHRS and CDR2 YFSETQ. The V gene lost 5 bases and the J gene lost 2 bases, with 12 bases spanning the gap. The DNA for the CDR3 is TGCGCCAGCAGTTTCTCCAGGGACACAGATACGCAGTATTTT. Translated, it gives CASSFSRDTDTQYF.

This clone turned up a few times. The rearrangement joins TRBV5-8 to TRBJ1-2; maybe TRBD1 (6 bases). Trimming pared 3 bases from V and 7 bases from J, leaving 13 bases between. Looked up from germline, CDR1 is SGHTS and CDR2 is YDEGEE. The CDR3 spans 13 residues. This chain's CDR3 is CASSSTGPGGYTF. CDR3 bases: TGTGCCAGCAGCTCGACAGGCCCCGGTGGCTACACCTTC.

The chain combines TRBV28 with TRBJ2-5; D remains unclear. The DNA end favors TRBJ2-7, so the J call may be wrong. The length of the CDR3 is 13 residues. Germline lookup yields CDR1 MDHEN and CDR2 SYDVKM. Here the CDR3 reads CASRRAGAYEQYF. The CDR3 nucleotides are TGTGCCAGCAGAAGAGCTGGGGCCTACGAGCAGTACTTC.

This clone was observed a handful of times. The chain links TRBV5-1 to TRBJ2-1; 11 nucleotides align to TRBD2. The CDR3 covers 16 residues. V lost 0 bases and J lost 1; bases outside the gene matches: 0. CDR1 is SGHRS and CDR2 is YFSETQ in the germline V gene. DNA of the CDR3: TGCGCCAGCAGCTTGGCTAGCGGGGGGTCCTACAATGAGCAGTTCTTC. It yields the protein CASSLASGGSYNEQFF.

V is TRBV11-2 and J is TRBJ2-7, with 9 bases lining up with TRBD1. Germline assignment: CDR1 SGHAT and CDR2 FQNNGV. The length of the CDR3 is 11 residues. DNA for the CDR3: TGTGCCAGCAGCTCACGGGACAGGGTTGTCGTC. Its translation: CASSSRDRVVV.

The chain couples TRBV7-9 to TRBJ2-5, with a possible D match to TRBD2 (5 bases). V shed 5 bases and J shed 11 bases, with 21 bases lying between them. The CDR3 covers 14 residues. CDR1 is SEHNR and CDR2 is FQNEAQ in the germline V gene (reference sequence). The CDR3 region has the DNA TGTGCCAGCAGCCCCGTTCTGGCTTTAAGGGAGCAGTACTTC. Residues: CASSPVLALREQYF.

The chain joins TRBV7-6 to TRBJ2-5, with D perhaps TRBD2 (6 bases). Matching the DNA end better, TRBJ2-7 makes the J call doubtful. The CDR3 runs to 16 residues. CDR1 is SGHVS, CDR2 FNYEAQ, per germline. CDR3 sequence: CASSLSPGVMGYEQYF. The CDR3, as DNA: TGTGCCAGCAGCTTATCTCCGGGAGTCATGGGGTACGAGCAGTACTTC.

The CDR3 loop is CASSLRFGLAGFTGELFF. The CDR3 DNA follows: TGTGCCAGCAGTTTACGTTTCGGACTAGCGGGATTCACCGGGGAGCTGTTTTTT. The chain couples TRBV28 to TRBJ2-2; 12 bases line up with TRBD2. The CDR3 totals 18 residues. Germline trimming cut 2 bases from V and 4 bases from J; bases unmatched to any gene: 8. Germline CDR1 and CDR2: MDHEN and SYDVKM.

V is TRBV29-1 and J is TRBJ1-1, with unresolved D. CDR3 length: 12 residues. The germline V and J ends were trimmed by 4 bases and 1 base, with 7 bases remaining between them. Germline V CDR1 and CDR2: SQVTM, ANQGSEA. CDR3 DNA sequence: TGCAGCGTTGTTCCCAGGAACACTGAAGCTTTCTTT. It yields the protein CSVVPRNTEAFF. Full variable domain (remainder filled in from reference TRBV29-1 and TRBJ1-1): SAVISQKPSRDICQRGTSLTIQCQVDSQVTMMFWYRQQPGQSLTLIATANQGSEATYESGFVIDKFPISRPNLTFSTLTVSNMSPEDSSIYLCSVVPRNTEAFFGQGTRLTVV.